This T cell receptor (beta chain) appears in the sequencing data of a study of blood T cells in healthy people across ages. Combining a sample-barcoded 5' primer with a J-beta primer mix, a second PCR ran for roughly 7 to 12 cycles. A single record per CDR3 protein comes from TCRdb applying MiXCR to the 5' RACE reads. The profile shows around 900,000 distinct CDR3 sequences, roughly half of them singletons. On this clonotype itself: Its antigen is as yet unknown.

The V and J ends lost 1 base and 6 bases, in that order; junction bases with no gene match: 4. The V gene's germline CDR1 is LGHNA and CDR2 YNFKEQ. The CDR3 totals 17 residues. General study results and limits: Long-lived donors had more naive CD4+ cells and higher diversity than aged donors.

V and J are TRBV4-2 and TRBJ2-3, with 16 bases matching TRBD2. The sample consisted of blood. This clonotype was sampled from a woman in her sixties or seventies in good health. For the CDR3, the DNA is TGTGCCAGCAGCCAAGGGGGACTAGCGGGAGGGCTTGATACGCAGTATTTT. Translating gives CASSQGGLAGGLDTQYF.